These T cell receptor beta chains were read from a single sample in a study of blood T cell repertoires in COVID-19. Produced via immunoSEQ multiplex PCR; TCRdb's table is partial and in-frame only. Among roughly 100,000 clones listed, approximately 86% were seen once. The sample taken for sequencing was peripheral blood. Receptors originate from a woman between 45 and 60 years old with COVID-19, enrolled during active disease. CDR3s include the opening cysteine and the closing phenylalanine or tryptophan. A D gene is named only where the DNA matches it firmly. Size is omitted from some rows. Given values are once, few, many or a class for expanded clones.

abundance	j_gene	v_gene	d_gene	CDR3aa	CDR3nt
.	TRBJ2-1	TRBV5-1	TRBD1	CASSLDRGNEQFF	TGCGCCAGCAGCTTGGACAGGGGCAATGAGCAGTTCTTC
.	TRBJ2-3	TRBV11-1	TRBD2	CASSLQPASGLDTQYF	TGTGCCAGCAGCTTACAACCTGCTAGCGGGTTGGATACGCAGTATTTT
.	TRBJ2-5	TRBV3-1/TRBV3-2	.	CASSQAGRGMGETQYF	TGTGCCAGCAGCCAAGCCGGACGGGGGATGGGGGAGACCCAGTACTTC
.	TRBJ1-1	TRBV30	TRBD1	CAWSRQGDTEAFF	TGTGCCTGGAGCCGACAGGGGGACACTGAAGCTTTCTTT
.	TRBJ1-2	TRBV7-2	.	CASSVPQLNYGYTF	TGTGCCAGCAGCGTACCACAGCTTAACTATGGCTACACCTTC
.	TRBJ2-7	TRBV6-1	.	CASSEGSSGSHEQYF	TGTGCCAGCAGTGAAGGGTCTAGTGGGTCCCACGAGCAGTACTTC
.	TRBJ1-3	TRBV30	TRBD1	CAWSKDRVGNTIYF	TGTGCCTGGAGTAAAGACAGGGTTGGAAACACCATATATTTT
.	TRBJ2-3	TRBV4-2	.	CASSQESSPHTDTQYF	TGTGCCAGCAGCCAAGAAAGCTCCCCTCACACAGATACGCAGTATTTT
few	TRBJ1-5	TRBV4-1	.	CASSQDGAGHQPQHF	TGCGCCAGCAGCCAAGATGGGGCAGGGCATCAGCCCCAGCATTTT
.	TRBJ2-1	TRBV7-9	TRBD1	CASSLPGTGGGNEQFF	TGTGCCAGCAGCTTACCTGGGACAGGAGGAGGGAATGAGCAGTTCTTC
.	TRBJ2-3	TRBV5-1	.	CASSLDRDPTDTQYF	TGCGCCAGCAGCTTAGACAGAGACCCCACAGATACGCAGTATTTT
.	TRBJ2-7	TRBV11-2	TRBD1	CASSLPRDRVSYEQYF	TGTGCCAGCAGCCTACCCCGGGACAGGGTATCGTACGAGCAGTACTTC
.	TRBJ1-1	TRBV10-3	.	CAISESAAGVTEAFF	TGTGCCATCAGTGAGTCGGCGGCAGGGGTAACTGAAGCTTTCTTT
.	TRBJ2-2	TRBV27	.	CASSLPSDYPGWTGELFF	TGTGCCAGCAGTCTCCCATCCGACTACCCTGGCTGGACCGGGGAGCTGTTTTTT
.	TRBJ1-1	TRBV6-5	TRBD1	CASSSTQGMNTEAFF	TGTGCCAGCAGCTCAACACAGGGGATGAACACTGAAGCTTTCTTT
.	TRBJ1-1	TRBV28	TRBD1	CASSPLGQGNTEAFF	TGTGCCAGCAGTCCCCTGGGACAGGGGAACACTGAAGCTTTCTTT